The clone carrying this TCR beta chain was seen only a few times. The antigen is undetermined. This sample stems from a study of identical twins. Study findings and constraints: Out-of-frame TCR alpha sharing in monozygotic twins exceeded recombination model predictions. Rather than following the same donors, the conclusions depended on cross-sectional statistical analysis. Where out-of-frame alpha sequences were twin-shared, they showed excess low generation probability.

From the 5' RACE reads, TCRdb called clonotypes with MiXCR, one entry per CDR3 protein. The sample lists hundreds of thousands of distinct CDR3 sequences, 5.5% to 6.5% occurring once. The V and J ends lost 0 bases and 11 bases respectively, with 11 bases between them. CDR1 is SGHRS and CDR2 is YFSETQ in the germline V gene. This CDR3 contains 13 residues. The chain couples TRBV5-1 to TRBJ1-4; no firm D call. The TCR comes from a man between 18 and 35 years old in good health. The sequenced material came from naive T cells sorted from blood. The CDR3 loop reads CASSLAPSNKLFF. CDR3 nucleotides: TGCGCCAGCAGCTTGGCGCCTTCGAATAAACTGTTTTTT.